The 7 T cell receptor beta chains below come from one sample, sequenced in a study of lymphopenia after photon versus proton radiotherapy. TCRdb's table, derived via immunoSEQ multiplex PCR, lists solely in-frame clones and lacks some. Counted here are tens of thousands of clones, 80% to 95% occurring once; the ten biggest clones make up 7.5% to 9.5%. Specimen: peripheral blood, collected from a patient treated with proton-based radiotherapy. These receptors were collected from a woman in her 70s with pancreatic cancer. Some clones in this sample may be carry-over from other donors' samples.

V usage is TRBV2 and J usage is TRBJ1-2; tentatively, D is TRBD1 (5 bases). The CDR3 spans 14 residues. The germline gives CDR1 SNHLY, CDR2 FYNNEI. The V gene lost 1 base and the J gene lost 8 bases, with 14 bases spanning the gap. The CDR3: CASSEGKGFWGYTF. In DNA, the CDR3 is TGTGCCAGCAGTGAAGGGAAGGGGTTCTGGGGCTACACCTTC.

The chain joins TRBV29-1 to TRBJ2-3; 9 bases map to TRBD1. Germline lookup yields CDR1 SQVTM and CDR2 ANQGSEA. The CDR3 totals 14 residues. CDR3 bases: TGCAGTGTAATACAGGGGGCAGGCGCAGATACGCAGTATTTT. Protein sequence: CSVIQGAGADTQYF.

This chain links TRBV6-6 with TRBJ2-7, with TRBD1 matching 8 bases. Germline V CDR1 and CDR2: MNHNY, SVGAGI (reference sequence). The length of the CDR3 is 14 residues. V was clipped by 5 bases and J by 2 bases; unmatched bases: 5. CDR3 in amino acids: CASSTGQGTYEQYF. CDR3 DNA: TGTGCCAGCAGTACTGGACAGGGAACCTACGAGCAGTACTTC.

The chain joins TRBV29-1 to TRBJ1-4; 7 nucleotides match TRBD1. The CDR3 runs to 14 residues. Germline V CDR1 and CDR2: SQVTM, ANQGSEA. The V segment lost 7 bases and the J segment 6 bases; nucleotides outside the gene matches: 11. CDR3 amino acids: CSATGQFGDEKLFF. CDR3 bases: TGCAGCGCCACGGGACAGTTTGGGGATGAAAAACTGTTTTTT.

V usage is TRBV30 and J usage is TRBJ1-4; D remains unclear. The CDR3 has 13 residues. V was trimmed by 4 bases and J by 0 bases, leaving 6 bases between them. Germline V gene sequence: CDR1 GTSNPN, CDR2 SVGIG (reference sequence). CDR3 amino acids: CAWNRATNEKLFF. The CDR3 DNA reads TGTGCCTGGAACAGAGCAACTAATGAAAAACTGTTTTTT.

This clone has only one observation. V and J are TRBV5-1 and TRBJ1-3; D may be TRBD1 (6 bases). This CDR3 comprises 17 residues. The ends were cut back, 4 bases at V and 7 bases at J, with 24 bases in the middle. Germline lookup yields CDR1 SGHRS and CDR2 YFSETQ. The CDR3 sequence: CASSPTGTSHLRNTIYF. The CDR3 coding sequence is TGCGCCAGCAGCCCCACCGGGACATCGCACTTGAGGAACACCATATATTTT.

The chain uses TRBV19 and TRBJ1-4; D is uncertain. CDR1 and CDR2 (germline): LNHDA, SQIVND (reference sequence). This CDR3 comprises 13 residues. V gave up 4 bases and J gave up 8 bases, with 11 bases separating them. The CDR3 loop is CASSTGSGEKLFF. The CDR3 coding sequence is TGTGCCAGTAGTACGGGTTCAGGAGAAAAACTGTTTTTT.